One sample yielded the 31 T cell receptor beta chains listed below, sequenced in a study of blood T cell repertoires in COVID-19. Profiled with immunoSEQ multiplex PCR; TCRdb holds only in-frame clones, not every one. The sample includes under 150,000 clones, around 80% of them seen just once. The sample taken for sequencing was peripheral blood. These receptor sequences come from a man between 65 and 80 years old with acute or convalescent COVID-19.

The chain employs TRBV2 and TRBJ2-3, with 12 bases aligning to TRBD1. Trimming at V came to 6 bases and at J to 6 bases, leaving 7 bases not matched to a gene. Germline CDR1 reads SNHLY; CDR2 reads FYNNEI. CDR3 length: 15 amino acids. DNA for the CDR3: TGTGCCAGCAGATTCCGGGACAGGGGGCCGGATACGCAGTATTTT. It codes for CASRFRDRGPDTQYF.

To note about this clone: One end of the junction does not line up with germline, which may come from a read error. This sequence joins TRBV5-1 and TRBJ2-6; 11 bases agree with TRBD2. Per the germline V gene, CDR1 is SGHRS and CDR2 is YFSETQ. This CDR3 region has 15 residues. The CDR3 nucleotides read TGCGCCAGCAGCTTGGAGTCCGGGACTAGCGGCCCTGCGGCTTTC. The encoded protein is CASSLESGTSGPAAF.

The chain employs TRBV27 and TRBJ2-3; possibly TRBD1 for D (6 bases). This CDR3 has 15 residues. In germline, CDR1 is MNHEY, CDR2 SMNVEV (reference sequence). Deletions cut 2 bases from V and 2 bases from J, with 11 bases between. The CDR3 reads CASSLQGTYTDTQYF. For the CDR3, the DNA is TGTGCCAGCAGTTTACAGGGGACGTACACAGATACGCAGTATTTT.

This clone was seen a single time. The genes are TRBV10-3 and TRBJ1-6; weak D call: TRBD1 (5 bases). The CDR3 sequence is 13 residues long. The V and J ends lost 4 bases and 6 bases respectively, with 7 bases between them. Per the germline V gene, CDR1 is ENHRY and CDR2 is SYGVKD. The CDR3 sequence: CAISGQGNSPLHF. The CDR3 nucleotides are TGTGCCATCAGTGGGCAGGGTAATTCACCCCTCCACTTT.

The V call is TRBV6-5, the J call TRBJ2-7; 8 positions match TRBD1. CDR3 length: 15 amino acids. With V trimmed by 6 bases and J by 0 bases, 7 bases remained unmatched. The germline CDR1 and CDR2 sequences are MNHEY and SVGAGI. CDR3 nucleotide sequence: TGTGCCAGCAGCCTGGACAGGGAGTACTCCTACGAGCAGTACTTC. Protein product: CASSLDREYSYEQYF.

The CDR3 DNA reads as TGTGCCAGCAGTGACACCGGAGGGAATGGCTACACCTTC. It encodes CASSDTGGNGYTF. This chain uses TRBV2 with TRBJ1-2; D unclear. V was shortened by 3 bases and J by 6 bases, with 11 bases between the two germline ends. Germline V gene lookup returns CDR1 SNHLY and CDR2 FYNNEI. The CDR3 runs to 13 residues.

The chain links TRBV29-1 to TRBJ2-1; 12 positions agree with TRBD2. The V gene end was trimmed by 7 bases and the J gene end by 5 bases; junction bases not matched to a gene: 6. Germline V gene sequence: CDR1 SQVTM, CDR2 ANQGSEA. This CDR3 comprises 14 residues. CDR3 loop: CSAQPSGGDNEQFF. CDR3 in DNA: TGCAGCGCCCAGCCTAGCGGGGGGGACAATGAGCAGTTCTTC.

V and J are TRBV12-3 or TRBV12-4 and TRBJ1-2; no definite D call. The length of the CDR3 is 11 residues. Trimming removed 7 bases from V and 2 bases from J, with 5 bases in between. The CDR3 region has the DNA TGTGCCAGCAAACAAAACTATGGCTACACCTTC. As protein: CASKQNYGYTF.

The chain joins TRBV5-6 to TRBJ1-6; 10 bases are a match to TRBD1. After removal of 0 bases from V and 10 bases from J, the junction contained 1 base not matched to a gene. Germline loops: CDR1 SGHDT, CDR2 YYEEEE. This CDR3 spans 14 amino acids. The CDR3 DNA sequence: TGTGCCAGCAGCTTGGGGACAGGGGGGTCACCCCTCCACTTT. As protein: CASSLGTGGSPLHF. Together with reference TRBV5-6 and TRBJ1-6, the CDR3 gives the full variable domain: DAGVTQSPTHLIKTRGQQVTLRCSPKSGHDTVSWYQQALGQGPQFIFQYYEEEERQRGNFPDRFSGHQFPNYSSELNVNALLLGDSALYLCASSLGTGGSPLHFGNGTRLTVT.

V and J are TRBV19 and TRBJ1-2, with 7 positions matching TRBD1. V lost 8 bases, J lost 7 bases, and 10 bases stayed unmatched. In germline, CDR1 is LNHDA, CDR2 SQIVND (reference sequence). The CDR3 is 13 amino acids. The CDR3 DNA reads TGTGCCAGTGGGGACCGGGACAGTAGTGGCTACACCTTC. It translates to CASGDRDSSGYTF.

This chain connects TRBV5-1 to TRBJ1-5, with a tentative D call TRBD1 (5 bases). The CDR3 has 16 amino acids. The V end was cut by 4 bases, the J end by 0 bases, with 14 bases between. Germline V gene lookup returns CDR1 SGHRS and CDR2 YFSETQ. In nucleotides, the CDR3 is TGCGCCAGCAGCCTAGGGGCCCTTAATAGCAATCAGCCCCAGCATTTT. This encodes CASSLGALNSNQPQHF. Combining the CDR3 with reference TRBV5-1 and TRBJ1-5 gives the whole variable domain KAGVTQTPRYLIKTRGQQVTLSCSPISGHRSVSWYQQTPGQGLQFLFEYFSETQRNKGNFPGRFSGRQFSNSRSEMNVSTLELGDSALYLCASSLGALNSNQPQHFGDGTRLSIL.

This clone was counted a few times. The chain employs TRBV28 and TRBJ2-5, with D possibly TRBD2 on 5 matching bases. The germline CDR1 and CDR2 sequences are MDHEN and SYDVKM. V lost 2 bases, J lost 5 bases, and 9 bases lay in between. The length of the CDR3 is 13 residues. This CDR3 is CASSLVTGETQYF. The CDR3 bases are TGTGCCAGCAGTTTAGTGACGGGGGAGACCCAGTACTTC.

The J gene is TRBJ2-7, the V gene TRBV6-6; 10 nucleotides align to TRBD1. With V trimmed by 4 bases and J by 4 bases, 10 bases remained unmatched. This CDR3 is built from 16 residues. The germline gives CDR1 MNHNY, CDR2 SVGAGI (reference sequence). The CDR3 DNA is TGTGCCAGCAGTTCCCGCGGGACAGGGGTACGGTACGAGCAGTACTTC. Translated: CASSSRGTGVRYEQYF.

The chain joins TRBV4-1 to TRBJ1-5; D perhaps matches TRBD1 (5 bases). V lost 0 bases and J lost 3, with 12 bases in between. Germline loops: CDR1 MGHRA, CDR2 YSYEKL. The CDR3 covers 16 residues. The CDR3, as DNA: TGCGCCAGCAGCCAAGATATAACAGGCTCCAATCAGCCCCAGCATTTT. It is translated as CASSQDITGSNQPQHF.

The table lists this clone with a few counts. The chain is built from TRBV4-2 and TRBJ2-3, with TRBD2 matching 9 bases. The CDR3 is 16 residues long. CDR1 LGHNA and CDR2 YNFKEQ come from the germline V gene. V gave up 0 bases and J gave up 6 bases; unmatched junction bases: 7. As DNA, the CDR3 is TGTGCCAGCAGCCAAGAGGGAGCGGGGGGCGGGGATACGCAGTATTTT. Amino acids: CASSQEGAGGGDTQYF.

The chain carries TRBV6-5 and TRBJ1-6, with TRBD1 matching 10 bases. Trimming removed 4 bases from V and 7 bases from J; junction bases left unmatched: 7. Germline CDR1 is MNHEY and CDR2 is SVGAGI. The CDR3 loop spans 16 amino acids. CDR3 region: CASSSPGQGYNSPLHF. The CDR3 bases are TGTGCCAGCAGTTCGCCGGGACAGGGGTACAATTCACCCCTCCACTTT.

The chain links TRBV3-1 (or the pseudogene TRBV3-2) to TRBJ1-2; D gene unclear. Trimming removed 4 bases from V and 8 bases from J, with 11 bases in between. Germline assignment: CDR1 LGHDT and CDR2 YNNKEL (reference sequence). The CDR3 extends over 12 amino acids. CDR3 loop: CASSLLEEGYTF. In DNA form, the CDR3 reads TGTGCCAGCAGCCTGCTCGAGGAAGGCTACACCTTC.

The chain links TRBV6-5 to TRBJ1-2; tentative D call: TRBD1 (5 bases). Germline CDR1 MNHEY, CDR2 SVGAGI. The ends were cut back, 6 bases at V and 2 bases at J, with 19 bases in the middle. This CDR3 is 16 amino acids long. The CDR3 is CASRYLQAGINYGYTF. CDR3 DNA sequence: TGTGCCAGCAGATACCTCCAAGCAGGGATCAACTATGGCTACACCTTC.

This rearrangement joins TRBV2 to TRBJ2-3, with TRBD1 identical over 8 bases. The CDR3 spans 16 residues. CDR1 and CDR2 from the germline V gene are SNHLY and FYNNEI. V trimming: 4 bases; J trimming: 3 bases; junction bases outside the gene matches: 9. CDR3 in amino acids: CASSGVPGGGTDTQYF. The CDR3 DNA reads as TGTGCCAGCAGTGGGGTTCCAGGGGGCGGGACAGATACGCAGTATTTT.

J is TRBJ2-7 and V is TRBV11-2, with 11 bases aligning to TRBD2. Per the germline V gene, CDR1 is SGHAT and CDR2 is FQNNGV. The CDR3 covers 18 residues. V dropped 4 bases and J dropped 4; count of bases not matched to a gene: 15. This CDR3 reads CASSSLSGGALGIYEQYF. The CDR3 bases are TGTGCCAGCAGCTCACTTAGCGGGGGGGCCCTTGGTATATACGAGCAGTACTTC. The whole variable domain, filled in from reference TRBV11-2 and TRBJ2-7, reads EAGVAQSPRYKIIEKRQSVAFWCNPISGHATLYWYQQILGQGPKLLIQFQNNGVVDDSQLPKDRFSAERLKGVDSTLKIQPAKLEDSAVYLCASSSLSGGALGIYEQYFGPGTRLTVT.

The CDR3 DNA follows: TGTGCCAGCAGTGTAGCGGGGGGTTCAACCGGGGAGCTGTTTTTT. This codes for CASSVAGGSTGELFF. This chain joins TRBV28 and TRBJ2-2, with 10 bases fitting TRBD2. This CDR3 contains 15 residues. The germline V gene encodes CDR1 MDHEN and CDR2 SYDVKM. The V gene end was trimmed by 5 bases and the J gene end by 5 bases; junction bases not matched to a gene: 5. The whole variable domain, filled in from reference TRBV28 and TRBJ2-2, reads DVKVTQSSRYLVKRTGEKVFLECVQDMDHENMFWYRQDPGLGLRLIYFSYDVKMKEKGDIPEGYSVSREKKERFSLILESASTNQTSMYLCASSVAGGSTGELFFGEGSRLTVL.

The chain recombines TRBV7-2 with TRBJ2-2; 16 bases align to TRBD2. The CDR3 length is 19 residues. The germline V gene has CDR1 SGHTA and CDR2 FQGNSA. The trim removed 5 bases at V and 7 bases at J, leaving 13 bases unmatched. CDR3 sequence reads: CASSGPGLAGGQENGELFF. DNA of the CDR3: TGTGCCAGCAGCGGCCCGGGACTAGCGGGGGGGCAGGAAAACGGGGAGCTGTTTTTT.

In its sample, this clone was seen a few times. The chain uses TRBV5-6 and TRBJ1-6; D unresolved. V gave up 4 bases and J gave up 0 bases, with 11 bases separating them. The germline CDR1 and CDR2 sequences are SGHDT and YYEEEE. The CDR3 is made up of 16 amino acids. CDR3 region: CASSAPESSYNSPLHF. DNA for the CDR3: TGTGCCAGCAGCGCCCCGGAGAGCTCCTATAATTCACCCCTCCACTTT.

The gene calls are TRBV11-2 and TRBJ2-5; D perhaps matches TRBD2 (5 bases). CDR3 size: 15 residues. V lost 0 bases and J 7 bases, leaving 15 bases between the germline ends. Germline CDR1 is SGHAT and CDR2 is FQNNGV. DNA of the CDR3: TGTGCCAGCAGCTTAGATATGGCAGCCCGGGGGACCCAGTACTTC. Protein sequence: CASSLDMAARGTQYF.

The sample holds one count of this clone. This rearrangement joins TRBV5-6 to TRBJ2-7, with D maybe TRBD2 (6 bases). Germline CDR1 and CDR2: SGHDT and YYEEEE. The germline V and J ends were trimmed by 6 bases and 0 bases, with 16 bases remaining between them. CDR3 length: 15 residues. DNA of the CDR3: TGTGCCAGCACCGGTAACTTGGGGGGCTCCTACGAGCAGTACTTC. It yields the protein CASTGNLGGSYEQYF.

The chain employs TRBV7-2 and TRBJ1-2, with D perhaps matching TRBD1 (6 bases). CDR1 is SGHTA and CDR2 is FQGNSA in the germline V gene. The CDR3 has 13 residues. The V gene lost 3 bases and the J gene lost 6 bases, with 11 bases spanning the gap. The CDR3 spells CASSFTGTNGYTF. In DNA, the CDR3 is TGTGCCAGCAGCTTCACAGGGACTAATGGCTACACCTTC.

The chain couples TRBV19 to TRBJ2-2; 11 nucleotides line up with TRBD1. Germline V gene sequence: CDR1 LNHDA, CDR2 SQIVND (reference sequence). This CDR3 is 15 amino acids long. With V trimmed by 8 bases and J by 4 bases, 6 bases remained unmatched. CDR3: CASHRDRGATGELFF. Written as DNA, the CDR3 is TGTGCCAGTCACCGGGACAGGGGGGCCACCGGGGAGCTGTTTTTT.

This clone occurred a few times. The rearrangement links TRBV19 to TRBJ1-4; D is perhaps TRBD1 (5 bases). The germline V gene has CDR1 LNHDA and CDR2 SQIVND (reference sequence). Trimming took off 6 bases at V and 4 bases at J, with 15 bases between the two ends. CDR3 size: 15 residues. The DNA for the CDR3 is TGTGCCAGTAGCGAGGACATTTATAGTAATGAAAAACTGTTTTTT. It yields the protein CASSEDIYSNEKLFF.

CDR3 sequence (DNA): TGTGCCAGCAGCTCAGCTGGGGGGGCTAAAGAGACCCAGTACTTC. Translating it yields CASSSAGGAKETQYF. The rearrangement joins TRBV7-9 to TRBJ2-5; D perhaps matches TRBD2 (7 bases). The CDR3 is 15 amino acids. V gave up 4 bases and J gave up 3 bases, with 15 bases separating them. Germline-derived CDR1 and CDR2 are SEHNR and FQNEAQ (reference sequence).

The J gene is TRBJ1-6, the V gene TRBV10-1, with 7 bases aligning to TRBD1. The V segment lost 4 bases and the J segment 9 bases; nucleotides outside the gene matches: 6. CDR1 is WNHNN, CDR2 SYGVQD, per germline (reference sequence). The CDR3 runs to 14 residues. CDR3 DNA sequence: TGCGCCAGCAGTGCGGGACAGATCGGTTCACCCCTCCACTTT. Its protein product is CASSAGQIGSPLHF.

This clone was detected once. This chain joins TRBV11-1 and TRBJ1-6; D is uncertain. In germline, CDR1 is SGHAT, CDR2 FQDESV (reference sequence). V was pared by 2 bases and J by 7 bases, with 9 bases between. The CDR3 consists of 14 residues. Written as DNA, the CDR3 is TGTGCCAGCAGCTTAAACGGTCTAAATTCACCCCTCCACTTT. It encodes CASSLNGLNSPLHF.